This T cell receptor beta chain was identified during a study of blood T cell repertoires in COVID-19. Exposed enrollees had met someone with a PCR-confirmed or clinician-diagnosed COVID-19 case at some point within the 2 weeks before study entry. How the authors handled the data: Amplification of reference gene primers was used by the study to estimate nucleated cell counts. Method: immunoSEQ multiplex PCR; TCRdb's copy keeps in-frame clones and lacks some. D and trimming come from the DNA, and the V and J calls and clone size come from that table. The sample carries more than 200,000 clones, around 90% recorded once. The receptor's source is a young woman who had been exposed to COVID-19. The sequenced sample consisted of PBMCs or T cells enriched from blood (not recorded which).

The CDR3 loop is CAWMQGFTFF. The CDR3 coding sequence is TGTGCCTGGATGCAGGGGTTCACTTTCTTT. The chain joins TRBV30 to TRBJ1-1; D perhaps matches TRBD1 (6 bases). The CDR3 runs to 10 residues. Germline CDR1 reads GTSNPN; CDR2 reads SVGIG (reference sequence). Trimming pared 4 bases from V and 12 bases from J, leaving 12 bases between.